The clone carrying this T cell receptor beta chain was counted between two and nine times. Its antigen is not identified. TCRdb re-derived calls from the RT-PCR reads in MiXCR, one entry per CDR3 protein. The sample holds 600,000 to 850,000 distinct CDR3 sequences, 14% seen once. These data are taken from a study of response to subunit inactivated influenza vaccine. This CDR3 has 15 residues. V was clipped by 1 base and J by 3 bases, with 14 bases between them. Germline loops: CDR1 SGHTS, CDR2 YDEGEE. The study's findings and limits: The authors put forward the suggestion that each seasonal influenza vaccination may bring in only a limited number of new T cells.

The chain recombines TRBV5-8 with TRBJ2-7, with D uncertain. The source is a man aged 50 to 60 who received an inactivated influenza vaccine. The sample in question was PBMCs from blood, obtained 14 to 15 days before vaccination. In DNA, the CDR3 is TGTGCCAGCAGCTTGAGTCTCTCTCTCCTCTACGAGCAGTACTTC. Its translation is CASSLSLSLLYEQYF.